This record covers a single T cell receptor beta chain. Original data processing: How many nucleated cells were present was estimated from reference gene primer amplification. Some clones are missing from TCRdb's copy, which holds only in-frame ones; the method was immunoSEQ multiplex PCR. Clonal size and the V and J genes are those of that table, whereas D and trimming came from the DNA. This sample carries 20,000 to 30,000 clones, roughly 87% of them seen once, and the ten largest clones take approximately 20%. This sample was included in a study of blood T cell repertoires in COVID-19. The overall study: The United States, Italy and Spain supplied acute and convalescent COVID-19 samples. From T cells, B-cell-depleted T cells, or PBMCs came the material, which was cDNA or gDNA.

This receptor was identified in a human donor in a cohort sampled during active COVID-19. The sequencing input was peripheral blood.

CDR3 coding DNA: TGTGCTAGTGGTTTGGGGACAGGAGGTACAGATACGCAGTATTTT. It yields the protein CASGLGTGGTDTQYF. The chain is built from TRBV12-5 and TRBJ2-3, with 7 bases aligning to TRBD1. Germline loops: CDR1 LGHNT, CDR2 FRNRAP. With 1 base clipped from V and 3 bases from J, the junction kept 4 bases outside the gene matches. The CDR3 covers 15 residues.